This note documents a single T cell receptor beta chain sequence. TCRdb processed the 5' RACE reads again and assigns one entry to each CDR3 protein, with no DNA. Here the sample table reports fewer than 550,000 distinct CDR3 sequences. The entry originates in a study of monozygotic twins with inflammatory bowel disease. The specimen was blood. The receptor's source is a human donor with ulcerative colitis or Crohn's disease, or a healthy co-twin of an affected twin (not recorded which).

CDR3 amino acids: CASSLLESGGTEAFF. The rearrangement uses TRBV18 and TRBJ1-1. The CDR3 loop spans 15 amino acids. The V gene's germline CDR1 is KGHSH and CDR2 LQKENI.